The 3 T cell receptor beta chains reported below all come from one sample, sequenced in a study of T cell responses to AZD1222 COVID-19 vaccine. Sequencing was performed with immunoSEQ multiplex PCR; in TCRdb, only in-frame clones are kept and a portion is missing. Of some 150,000 clones detected, 90% to 95% appear once; the ten largest clones hold 2.5% to 3%. Sequenced material: peripheral blood, taken on day 0 of AZD1222 vaccination. These receptor sequences come from an adult in good health.

This chain links TRBV7-9 with TRBJ2-6; 10 positions agree with TRBD1. Germline CDR1 is SEHNR and CDR2 is FQNEAQ (reference sequence). The ends lost 5 bases at V and 2 bases at J; junction bases unmatched: 3. The CDR3 is 16 amino acids. CDR3: CASSETGGAGANVLTF. The CDR3 bases are TGTGCCAGCAGCGAGACAGGGGGCGCTGGGGCCAACGTCCTGACTTTC.

This chain joins TRBV6-5 and TRBJ1-2, with 9 bases that match TRBD1. With V trimmed by 5 bases and J by 7 bases, 14 bases remained unmatched. In germline, CDR1 is MNHEY, CDR2 SVGAGI. This CDR3 contains 16 residues. The CDR3, as DNA: TGTGCCAGCAGTAACTACCGGGACAGGGTGAAAGGTGGCTACACCTTC. It is translated as CASSNYRDRVKGGYTF.

The CDR3 spells CASSSGTYYGYTF. In nucleotides, the CDR3 is TGTGCCAGCAGCTCCGGGACGTACTATGGCTACACCTTC. V gene TRBV7-9 combines with J gene TRBJ1-2; TRBD1 is a possible D gene (5 bases). The CDR3 consists of 13 residues. V lost 4 bases to trimming and J lost 3 bases, with 9 bases between them. Germline V gives CDR1 SEHNR, CDR2 FQNEAQ (reference sequence).